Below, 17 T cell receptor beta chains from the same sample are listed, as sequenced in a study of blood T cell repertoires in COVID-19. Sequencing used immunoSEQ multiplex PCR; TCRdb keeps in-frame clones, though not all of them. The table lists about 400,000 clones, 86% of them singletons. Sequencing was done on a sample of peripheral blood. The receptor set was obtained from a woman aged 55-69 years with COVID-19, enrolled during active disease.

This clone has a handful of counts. Here the CDR3 reads CASSQGAGGLREQYF. DNA of the CDR3: TGTGCCAGCAGCCAAGGCGCGGGGGGCCTCAGGGAGCAGTACTTC. The chain has TRBV3-1 (or the pseudogene TRBV3-2) and TRBJ2-7; the match to TRBD2 covers 8 bases. Germline V CDR1 and CDR2: LGHDT, YNNKEL (reference sequence). This CDR3 contains 15 residues. Trimming removed 1 base from V and 7 bases from J; junction bases left unmatched: 9.

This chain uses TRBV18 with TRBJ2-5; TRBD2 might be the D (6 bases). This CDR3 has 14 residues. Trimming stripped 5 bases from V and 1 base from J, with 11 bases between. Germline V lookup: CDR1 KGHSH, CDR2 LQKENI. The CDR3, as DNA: TGTGCCAGCTCAATCGCGGGGTTCCAAGAGACCCAGTACTTC. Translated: CASSIAGFQETQYF. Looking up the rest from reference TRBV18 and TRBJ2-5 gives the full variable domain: NAGVMQNPRHLVRRRGQEARLRCSPMKGHSHVYWYRQLPEEGLKFMVYLQKENIIDESGMPKERFSAEFPKEGPSILRIQQVVRGDSAAYFCASSIAGFQETQYFGPGTRLLVL.

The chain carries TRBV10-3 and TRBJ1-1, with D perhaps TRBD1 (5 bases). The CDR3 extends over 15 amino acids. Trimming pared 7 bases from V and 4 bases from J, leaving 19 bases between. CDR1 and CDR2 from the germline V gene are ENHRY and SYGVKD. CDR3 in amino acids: CAIKNRGDSSTEAFF. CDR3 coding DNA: TGTGCCATCAAGAACCGGGGGGATAGCTCCACTGAAGCTTTCTTT.

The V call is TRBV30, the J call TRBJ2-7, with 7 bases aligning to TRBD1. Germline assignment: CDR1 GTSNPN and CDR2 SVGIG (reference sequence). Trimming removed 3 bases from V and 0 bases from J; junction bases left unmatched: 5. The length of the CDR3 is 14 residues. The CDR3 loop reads CAWRKTGSSYEQYF. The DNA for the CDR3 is TGTGCCTGGAGAAAGACAGGGAGCTCCTACGAGCAGTACTTC.

CDR3 in DNA: TGTGCCAGCAGCCAAAATTGGGGCCCCCAAGAGACCCAGTACTTC. Translated, it gives CASSQNWGPQETQYF. The rearrangement uses TRBV14 and TRBJ2-5, with D maybe TRBD1 (5 bases). Trimming stripped 2 bases from V and 1 base from J, with 11 bases between. The CDR3 contains 15 residues. Germline V gene sequence: CDR1 SGHDN, CDR2 FVKESK.

The CDR3, as DNA: TGCGCCAGCAGCTCACAGACGGTGAACACTGAAGCTTTCTTT. Its translation: CASSSQTVNTEAFF. The chain couples TRBV5-1 to TRBJ1-1; D not resolved. This CDR3 has 14 residues. Trimming cost V 3 bases and J 0 bases, with 9 bases left between them. The V gene's germline CDR1 is SGHRS and CDR2 YFSETQ.

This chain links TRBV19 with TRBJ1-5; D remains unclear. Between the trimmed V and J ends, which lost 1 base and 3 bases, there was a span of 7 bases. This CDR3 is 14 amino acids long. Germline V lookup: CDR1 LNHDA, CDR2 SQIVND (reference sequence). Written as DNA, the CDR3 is TGTGCCAGTAGTATAGCCAGTATCAATCAGCCCCAGCATTTT. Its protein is CASSIASINQPQHF.

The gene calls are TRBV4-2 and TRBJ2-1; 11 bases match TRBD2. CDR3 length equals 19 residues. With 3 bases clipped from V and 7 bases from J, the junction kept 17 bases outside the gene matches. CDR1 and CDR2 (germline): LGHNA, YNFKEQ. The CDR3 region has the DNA TGTGCCAGCAGCCAGGCGGTTCTAGCGGGGGGAACCGTGAGGAATGAGCAGTTCTTC. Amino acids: CASSQAVLAGGTVRNEQFF.

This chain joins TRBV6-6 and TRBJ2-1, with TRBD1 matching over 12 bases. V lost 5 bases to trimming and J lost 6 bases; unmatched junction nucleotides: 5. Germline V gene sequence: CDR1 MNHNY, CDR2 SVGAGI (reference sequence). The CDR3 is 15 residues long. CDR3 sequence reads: CASSMGQGAVNEQFF. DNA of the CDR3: TGTGCCAGCAGTATGGGACAGGGGGCGGTCAATGAGCAGTTCTTC.

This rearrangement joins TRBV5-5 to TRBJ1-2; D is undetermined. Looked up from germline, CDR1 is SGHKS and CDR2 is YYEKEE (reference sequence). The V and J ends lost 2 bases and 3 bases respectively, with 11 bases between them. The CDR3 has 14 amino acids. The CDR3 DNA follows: TGTGCCAGCAGCTTACAAACAGTGGACTATGGCTACACCTTC. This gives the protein CASSLQTVDYGYTF.

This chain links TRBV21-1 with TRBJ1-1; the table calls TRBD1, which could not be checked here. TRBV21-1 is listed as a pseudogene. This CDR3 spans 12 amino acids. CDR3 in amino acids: CAGTGVGTEAFF. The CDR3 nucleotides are TGTGCCGGGACAGGGGTGGGGACTGAAGCTTTCTTT.

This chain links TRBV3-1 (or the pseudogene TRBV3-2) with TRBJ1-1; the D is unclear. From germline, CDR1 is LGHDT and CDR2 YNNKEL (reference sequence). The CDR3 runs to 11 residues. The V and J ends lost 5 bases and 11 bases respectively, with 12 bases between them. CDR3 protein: CASSTPRGAFF. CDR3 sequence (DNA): TGTGCCAGCAGCACTCCCCGCGGGGCTTTCTTT.

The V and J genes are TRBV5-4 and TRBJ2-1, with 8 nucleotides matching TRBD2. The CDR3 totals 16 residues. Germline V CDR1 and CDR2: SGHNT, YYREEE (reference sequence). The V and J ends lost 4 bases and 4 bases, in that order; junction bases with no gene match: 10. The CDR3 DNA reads TGTGCCAGCAGCCGCGGTATATCGGGGGGGTACAATGAGCAGTTCTTC. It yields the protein CASSRGISGGYNEQFF.

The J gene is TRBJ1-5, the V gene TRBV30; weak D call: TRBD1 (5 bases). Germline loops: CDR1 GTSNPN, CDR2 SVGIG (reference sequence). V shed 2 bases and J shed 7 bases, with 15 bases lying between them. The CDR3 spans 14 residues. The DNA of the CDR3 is TGTGCCTGGAGTAGGATGCAGGGTTGGCAGCCCCAGCATTTT. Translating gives CAWSRMQGWQPQHF.

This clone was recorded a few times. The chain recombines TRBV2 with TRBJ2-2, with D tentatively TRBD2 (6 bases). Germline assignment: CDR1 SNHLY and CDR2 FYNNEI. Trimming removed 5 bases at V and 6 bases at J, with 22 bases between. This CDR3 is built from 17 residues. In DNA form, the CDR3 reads TGTGCCAGCAGTCCTTGGACTATTCGGGGTGGCGCCGGGGAGCTGTTTTTT. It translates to CASSPWTIRGGAGELFF. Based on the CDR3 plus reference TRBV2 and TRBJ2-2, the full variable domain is EPEVTQTPSHQVTQMGQEVILRCVPISNHLYFYWYRQILGQKVEFLVSFYNNEISEKSEIFDDQFSVERPDGSNFTLKIRSTKLEDSAMYFCASSPWTIRGGAGELFFGEGSRLTVL.

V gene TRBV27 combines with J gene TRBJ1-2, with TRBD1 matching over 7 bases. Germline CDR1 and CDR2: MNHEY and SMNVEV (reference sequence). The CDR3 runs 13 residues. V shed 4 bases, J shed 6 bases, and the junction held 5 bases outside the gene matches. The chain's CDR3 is CASSSPTGHGYTF. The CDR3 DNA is TGTGCCAGCAGTTCTCCGACAGGGCATGGCTACACCTTC.

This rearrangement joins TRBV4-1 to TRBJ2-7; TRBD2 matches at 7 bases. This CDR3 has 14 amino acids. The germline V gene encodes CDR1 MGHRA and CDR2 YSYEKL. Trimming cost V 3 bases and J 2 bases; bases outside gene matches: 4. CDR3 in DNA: TGCGCCAGCAGCCACTATCTAGCGGCCTACGAGCAGTACTTC. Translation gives CASSHYLAAYEQYF.